The T cell receptor (beta chain) described here comes from a study of T cells in Graves' hyperthyroidism and ophthalmopathy. There are many counts of this clonotype. There were TCR beta CDR3 regions amplified from RNA transcripts. The HTBI primer set was used in a first-round RT-PCR of the TCR CDR3. TCRdb used MiXCR to reprocess the multiplex PCR reads, holding one entry per CDR3 protein. Among about 420,000 distinct CDR3 sequences, approximately 14% were seen once, and the ten largest hold less than 6.5%. Sequencing input: blood. The sequence came from a woman aged 18-29 years with Graves' hyperthyroidism.

CDR3 loop: CASSLAYRPVMNNEQFF. The CDR3 DNA reads TGTGCCAGCAGTTTGGCGTACAGGCCAGTGATGAACAATGAGCAGTTCTTC. This chain joins TRBV12-3 or TRBV12-4 and TRBJ2-1, with TRBD1 as a possible D gene (5 bases). The V end lost 3 bases, the J end lost 5 bases, and 20 bases lay between the germline ends. The CDR3 runs 17 residues.